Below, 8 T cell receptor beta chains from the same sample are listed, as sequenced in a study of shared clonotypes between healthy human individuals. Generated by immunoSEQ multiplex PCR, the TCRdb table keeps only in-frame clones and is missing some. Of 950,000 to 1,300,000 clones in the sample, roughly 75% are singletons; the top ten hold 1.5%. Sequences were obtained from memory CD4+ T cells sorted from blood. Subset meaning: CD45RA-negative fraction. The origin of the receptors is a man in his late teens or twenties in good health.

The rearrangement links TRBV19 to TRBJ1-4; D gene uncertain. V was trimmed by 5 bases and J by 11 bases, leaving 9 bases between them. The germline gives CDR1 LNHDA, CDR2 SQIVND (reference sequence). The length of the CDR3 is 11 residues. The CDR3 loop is CASSRTSKLFF. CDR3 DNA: TGTGCCAGTAGTCGGACGTCTAAACTGTTTTTT.

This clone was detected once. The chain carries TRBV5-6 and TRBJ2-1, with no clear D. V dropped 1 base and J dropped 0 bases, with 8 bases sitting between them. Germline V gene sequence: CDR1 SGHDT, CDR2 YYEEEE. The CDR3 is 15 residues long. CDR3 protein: CASSLSLSSYNEQFF. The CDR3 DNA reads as TGTGCCAGCAGCTTGAGCTTAAGCTCCTACAATGAGCAGTTCTTC.

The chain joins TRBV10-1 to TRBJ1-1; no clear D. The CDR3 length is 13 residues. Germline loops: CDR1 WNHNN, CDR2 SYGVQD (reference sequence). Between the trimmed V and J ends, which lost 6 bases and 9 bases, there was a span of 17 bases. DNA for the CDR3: TGCGCCAGCAGCCCCAGGACTCCAGAGCAAGCTTTCTTT. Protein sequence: CASSPRTPEQAFF.

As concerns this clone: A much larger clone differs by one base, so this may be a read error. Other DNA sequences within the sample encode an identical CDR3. The CDR3 loop reads CASSLAGTGVYEQYF. The CDR3 region has the DNA TGTGCCAGCAGCTTAGCGGGGACAGGGGTGTACGAGCAGTACTTC. The chain combines TRBV7-2 with TRBJ2-7; 10 bases line up with TRBD1. CDR1 is SGHTA and CDR2 is FQGNSA in the germline V gene. The CDR3 covers 15 residues. Trimming at V came to 0 bases and at J to 4 bases, leaving 3 bases not matched to a gene.

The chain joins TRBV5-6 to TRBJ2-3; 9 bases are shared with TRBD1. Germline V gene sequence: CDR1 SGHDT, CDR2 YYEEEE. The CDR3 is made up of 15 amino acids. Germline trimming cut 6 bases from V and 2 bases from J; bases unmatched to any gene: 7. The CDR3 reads CASTTGTGNTDTQYF. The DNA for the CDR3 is TGTGCCAGCACAACCGGGACAGGGAACACAGATACGCAGTATTTT.

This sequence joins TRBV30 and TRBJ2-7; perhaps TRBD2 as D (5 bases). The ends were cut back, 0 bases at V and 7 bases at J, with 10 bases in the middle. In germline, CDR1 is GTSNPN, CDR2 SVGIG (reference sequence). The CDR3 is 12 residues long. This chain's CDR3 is CAWSVAVREQYF. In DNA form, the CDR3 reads TGTGCCTGGAGTGTAGCGGTCAGAGAGCAGTACTTC. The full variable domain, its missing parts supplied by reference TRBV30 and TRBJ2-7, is SQTIHQWPATLVQPVGSPLSLECTVEGTSNPNLYWYRQAAGRGLQLLFYSVGIGQISSEVPQNLSASRPQDRQFILSSKKLLLSDSGFYLCAWSVAVREQYFGPGTRLTVT.

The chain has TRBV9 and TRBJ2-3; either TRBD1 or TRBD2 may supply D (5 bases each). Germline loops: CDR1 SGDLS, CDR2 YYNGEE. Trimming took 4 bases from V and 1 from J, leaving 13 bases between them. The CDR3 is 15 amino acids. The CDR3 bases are TGTGCCAGCAGCACCCGTGGGACCGGCACAGATACGCAGTATTTT. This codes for CASSTRGTGTDTQYF.

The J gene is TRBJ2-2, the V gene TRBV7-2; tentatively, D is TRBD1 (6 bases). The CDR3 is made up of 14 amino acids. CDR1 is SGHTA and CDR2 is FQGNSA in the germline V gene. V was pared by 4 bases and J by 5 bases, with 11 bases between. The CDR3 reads CASSWNTGTGELFF. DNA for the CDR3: TGTGCCAGCAGCTGGAATACAGGGACCGGGGAGCTGTTTTTT.